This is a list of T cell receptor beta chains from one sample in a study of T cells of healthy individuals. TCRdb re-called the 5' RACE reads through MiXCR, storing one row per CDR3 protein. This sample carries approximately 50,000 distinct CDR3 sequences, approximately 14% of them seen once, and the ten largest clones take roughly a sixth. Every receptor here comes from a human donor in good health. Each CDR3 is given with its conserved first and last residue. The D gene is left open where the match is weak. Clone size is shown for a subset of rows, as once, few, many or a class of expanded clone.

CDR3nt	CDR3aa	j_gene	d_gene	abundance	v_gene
TGTGCCTGGAGTCAGGACAAGAACACTGAAGCTTTCTTT	CAWSQDKNTEAFF	TRBJ1-1	.	many	TRBV30
TGCGCCAGCAGCTTGGGGGGGTCGAACACTGAAGCTTTCTTT	CASSLGGSNTEAFF	TRBJ1-1	.	few	TRBV5-1
TGTGCCAGCAGCTTAAGGGGCGGCGGGGGCACAGATACGCAGTATTTT	CASSLRGGGGTDTQYF	TRBJ2-3	.	many	TRBV7-2
TGCGCCAGCAGGCGGGAGGGCCCTCGTGGTACCGGGGAGCTGTTTTTT	CASRREGPRGTGELFF	TRBJ2-2	TRBD2	.	TRBV10-2
TGTGCCATCAGTGATTCGAGTGAAAAACTGTTTTTT	CAISDSSEKLFF	TRBJ1-4	.	.	TRBV10-3
TGCAGCGTTGAAGTCACAGGGGCGAACACTGAAGCTTTCTTT	CSVEVTGANTEAFF	TRBJ1-1	TRBD1	.	TRBV29-1
TGCAGTGCTAGATGGCAGGGCGATGGGGCCCTCCACTTT	CSARWQGDGALHF	TRBJ1-6	.	many	TRBV20-1
TGTGCCGTCGGGGTGGCCGGGGAGCTGTTTTTT	CAVGVAGELFF	TRBJ2-2	.	.	TRBV10-3
TGTGCCAGCAGTTACTCACAGGGCAGGAACACTGAAGCTTTCTTT	CASSYSQGRNTEAFF	TRBJ1-1	.	.	TRBV6-5
TGTGCCAGCAGTTTAGACTCGGCCTACGAGCAGTACTTC	CASSLDSAYEQYF	TRBJ2-7	.	few	TRBV7-9
TGTGCCAGCAGCCCCCGCGCTCAGGGGACTGAAGCTTTCTTT	CASSPRAQGTEAFF	TRBJ1-1	.	few	TRBV9
TGCGCCAGCAGCCAAGAATGGGGCGAGGACACCGGGGAGCTGTTTTTT	CASSQEWGEDTGELFF	TRBJ2-2	.	few	TRBV4-3
TGTGCTAGTGGTATAGGCAAGGCTCCAGATACGCAGTATTTT	CASGIGKAPDTQYF	TRBJ2-3	.	.	TRBV12-5
TGTGCCAGCAGTCCCGGGACTAGGGGACTCGCAGAGACCCAGTACTTC	CASSPGTRGLAETQYF	TRBJ2-5	TRBD2	few	TRBV7-2
TGCAGCGTTAACGTCGGCGGGTCCGCGGACACCGGGGAGCTGTTTTTT	CSVNVGGSADTGELFF	TRBJ2-2	.	few	TRBV29-1
TGTGCCAGCAGCTCCTACGGGGGGGCGGGAGAGACCCAGTACTTC	CASSSYGGAGETQYF	TRBJ2-5	TRBD2	.	TRBV7-9
TGTGCCAGCACCCCTGGGGGCAGGGACAATCAGCCCCAGCATTTT	CASTPGGRDNQPQHF	TRBJ1-5	.	.	TRBV6-5
TGTGCCAGCAGCCAGACCAGGGGGCGTAGCTACGAGCAGTACTTC	CASSQTRGRSYEQYF	TRBJ2-7	TRBD1	few	TRBV3-1
TGCGCCAGCAGCGAGGGGTCCTACAATGAGCAGTTCTTC	CASSEGSYNEQFF	TRBJ2-1	.	many	TRBV5-1
TGCGCCAGCAGCCCGGGGACAGGGTACTACAATGAGCAGTTCTTC	CASSPGTGYYNEQFF	TRBJ2-1	TRBD1	.	TRBV5-1
TGTGCCAGCAGCTTAGGGTTTGGACTAGCTGGCTACAATGAGCAGTTCTTC	CASSLGFGLAGYNEQFF	TRBJ2-1	TRBD2	many	TRBV7-2
TGTGCCAGCAGCGCCTCCGGGACAGCAACTTTCTACGAGCAGTACTTC	CASSASGTATFYEQYF	TRBJ2-7	TRBD1	few	TRBV9
TGCGCCAGCAGCCAGCCAGGGGGGTGGAATGAGCAGTTCTTC	CASSQPGGWNEQFF	TRBJ2-1	.	many	TRBV4-1
TGTGCCAGCTCACCACCAGGGAACAATCAGCCCCAGCATTTT	CASSPPGNNQPQHF	TRBJ1-5	.	many	TRBV18
TGTGCCAGCAGCTTGGTTGCCTATCAAGAGACCCAGTACTTC	CASSLVAYQETQYF	TRBJ2-5	.	many	TRBV5-5
TGTGCCAGTAGTCGACAGGGGGACACTGAAGCTTTCTTT	CASSRQGDTEAFF	TRBJ1-1	TRBD1	few	TRBV19
TGCGCCAGCAGTGAACGTAGGGACACCGGGGAGCTGTTTTTT	CASSERRDTGELFF	TRBJ2-2	.	.	TRBV10-1
TGTGCCAGCTCGCAGGGATCTCAGCCCCAGCATTTT	CASSQGSQPQHF	TRBJ1-5	.	many	TRBV25-1
TGTGCCAGCGGCTTGTCCCGGACAGGGAATCAGCCCCAGCATTTT	CASGLSRTGNQPQHF	TRBJ1-5	TRBD1	.	TRBV5-6
TGTGCCAGCAGCCCCACGGGAGGGGTAGCAGGCGAGCAGTACTTC	CASSPTGGVAGEQYF	TRBJ2-7	TRBD2	many	TRBV7-2
TGTGCCAGCAGCCTAACAGGGGACTATGGCTACACCTTC	CASSLTGDYGYTF	TRBJ1-2	TRBD1	many	TRBV7-2
TGTGCCAGCAGCCGGGGACACAGCAATGAGCAGTTCTTC	CASSRGHSNEQFF	TRBJ2-1	.	.	TRBV11-2
TGTGCCAGCAGTTCGACCCCGACAGGGGGCCAATACGAGCAGTACTTC	CASSSTPTGGQYEQYF	TRBJ2-7	TRBD1	few	TRBV12-3/TRBV12-4
TGTGCCAGCAGTGCGACACGGAGCACAGATACGCAGTATTTT	CASSATRSTDTQYF	TRBJ2-3	.	.	TRBV6-5
TGCAGTGCTGCGGTGACTAGCGCATCCCTTAGCACAGATACGCAGTATTTT	CSAAVTSASLSTDTQYF	TRBJ2-3	TRBD2	many	TRBV20-1
TGTGCCAGCAGCTCTCGTAGGGGTGAGCAGTTCTTC	CASSSRRGEQFF	TRBJ2-1	.	few	TRBV3-1
TGTGCCAGCAGCGCGACAGGGAACACAGATACGCAGTATTTT	CASSATGNTDTQYF	TRBJ2-3	TRBD1	.	TRBV7-3
TGTGCCAGCAGTTCCTACACGGGGGAGACCCAGTACTTC	CASSSYTGETQYF	TRBJ2-5	.	.	TRBV12-3/TRBV12-4
TGCAGCGTTGACAGGGGGGACACTGAAGCTTTCTTT	CSVDRGDTEAFF	TRBJ1-1	TRBD1	.	TRBV29-1
TGTGCCAGCAGCCGCACTAGCGGTGGGGGCGATGAGCAGTTCTTC	CASSRTSGGGDEQFF	TRBJ2-1	TRBD2	many	TRBV12-3/TRBV12-4
TGCGCCAGCAGCTGGAGCGGGGACACAGATACGCAGTATTTT	CASSWSGDTDTQYF	TRBJ2-3	TRBD2	few	TRBV5-1
.	CASSSWGDGTKNIQYF	TRBJ2-4	.	.	TRBV21-1
TGTGCCTGGAGCCCGGGAGCCTACAATGAGCAGTTCTTC	CAWSPGAYNEQFF	TRBJ2-1	.	many	TRBV30
TGTGCCAGCAGCTTAGGAGGAGGAAACACCGGGGAGCTGTTTTTT	CASSLGGGNTGELFF	TRBJ2-2	.	many	TRBV7-9
TGTGCCAGTAGTATAGACAGCTATTCACCCCTCCACTTT	CASSIDSYSPLHF	TRBJ1-6	.	many	TRBV19
TGTGCCAGCAGCTCCACGACAGGGAGGACTGAAGCTTTCTTT	CASSSTTGRTEAFF	TRBJ1-1	TRBD1	many	TRBV7-9
TGCAGTGCTAGAGGGGTAGCGGGGCATAATGAGCAGTTCTTC	CSARGVAGHNEQFF	TRBJ2-1	TRBD2	many	TRBV20-1
TGTGCCAGCAGTGAACCTGGGGCCAACGTCCTGACTTTC	CASSEPGANVLTF	TRBJ2-6	.	few	TRBV2
TGTGCCAGCAGAAGACAGGGCCTCTGGTATGGCTACACCTTC	CASRRQGLWYGYTF	TRBJ1-2	TRBD1	.	TRBV28
TGTGCCAGCAGTGTCCGGGACGCCGAAGCTTTCTTT	CASSVRDAEAFF	TRBJ1-1	.	many	TRBV25-1
TGTGCCACCAGCGGTAGACACCTCCCGAACACTGAAGCTTTCTTT	CATSGRHLPNTEAFF	TRBJ1-1	.	many	TRBV15
TGTGCCAGCAGCTTAGTACAGGGATATCAGCCCCAGCATTTT	CASSLVQGYQPQHF	TRBJ1-5	.	.	TRBV7-2
TGCGCCAGCAGCGAGGCTAGCGGGAGAACCGGGGAGCTGTTTTTT	CASSEASGRTGELFF	TRBJ2-2	TRBD2	many	TRBV5-1